Listed below are T cell receptor beta chains from one sample, sequenced in a study of T cells in Graves' hyperthyroidism and ophthalmopathy. TCRdb reanalysed the multiplex PCR reads using MiXCR and keeps one entry per CDR3 protein. The sample lists some 300,000 distinct CDR3 sequences; roughly a fifth were seen once. The source material was blood. The receptor set was obtained from a man aged 50-59 years with Graves' ophthalmopathy. The CDR3 runs from the conserved cysteine through the conserved F or W. The order of the fields is D gene, CDR3 length, clone size, J gene, V gene, CDR3 protein, CDR3 DNA. The D gene is left open where the match is weak. Where a row states a size, it is once, few, many or the class of an expanded clone; other rows omit it.

D: .; length: 14; size: many; J: TRBJ1-2; V: TRBV20-1; CDR3: CALEGRTSNYGYTF; DNA: TGCGCCTTGGAGGGGCGAACATCTAACTATGGCTACACCTTC
D: TRBD2; length: 19; size: few; J: TRBJ2-3; V: TRBV7-9; CDR3: CASRPRPGLAAPSTDTQYF; DNA: TGTGCCAGCAGACCGAGGCCGGGACTAGCGGCCCCTAGCACAGATACGCAGTATTTT
D: TRBD1; length: 14; size: .; J: TRBJ2-7; V: TRBV20-1; CDR3: CSARSGGISYEQYF; DNA: TGCAGTGCTAGATCAGGGGGCATTTCCTACGAGCAGTACTTC
D: .; length: 14; size: .; J: TRBJ1-2; V: TRBV6-2/TRBV6-3; CDR3: CASRRRTTNYGYTF; DNA: TGTGCCAGCAGAAGAAGGACAACAAACTATGGCTACACCTTC
D: .; length: 13; size: many; J: TRBJ2-7; V: TRBV18; CDR3: CASSPSVTGEQYF; DNA: TGTGCCAGCTCACCGTCAGTTACCGGCGAGCAGTACTTC
D: .; length: 13; size: .; J: TRBJ2-7; V: TRBV10-2; CDR3: CASTGFAGYEQYF; DNA: TGCGCCAGTACAGGATTTGCCGGGTACGAGCAGTACTTC
D: TRBD2; length: 22; size: many; J: TRBJ2-3; V: TRBV7-2; CDR3: CASSFRGGQGLAGGSGTDTQYF; DNA: TGTGCCAGCAGCTTTCGGGGCGGGCAGGGGTTAGCGGGAGGGTCTGGCACAGATACGCAGTATTTT
D: TRBD2; length: 19; size: .; J: TRBJ2-7; V: TRBV7-8; CDR3: CASSSSGLAGYASLDEQYF; DNA: TGTGCCAGCAGCTCCTCGGGACTAGCGGGGTACGCCTCTTTGGACGAGCAGTACTTC
D: TRBD1; length: 14; size: .; J: TRBJ2-7; V: TRBV15; CDR3: CATSRDSQSYEQYF; DNA: TGTGCCACTTCCCGGGACAGCCAATCCTACGAGCAGTACTTC
D: .; length: 14; size: many; J: TRBJ2-3; V: TRBV7-9; CDR3: CASSPVSRADTQYF; DNA: TGTGCCAGCAGCCCCGTCTCTAGGGCAGATACGCAGTATTTT
D: TRBD1; length: 14; size: .; J: TRBJ2-3; V: TRBV20-1; CDR3: CSAAGDSYTDTQYF; DNA: TGCAGTGCGGCCGGGGACAGTTACACAGATACGCAGTATTTT
D: .; length: 14; size: .; J: TRBJ2-2; V: TRBV5-1; CDR3: CASREQGDTEELFF; DNA: TGCGCCAGCAGGGAACAGGGCGACACCGAGGAGCTGTTTTTT
D: .; length: 14; size: .; J: TRBJ2-2; V: TRBV5-1; CDR3: CASSLEAHSGELFF; DNA: TGCGCCAGCAGCTTGGAGGCGCATTCCGGGGAGCTGTTTTTT
D: TRBD2; length: 17; size: few; J: TRBJ2-2; V: TRBV6-4; CDR3: CASSDSRLAEHPGELFF; DNA: TGTGCCAGCAGTGACTCCCGACTAGCGGAACATCCCGGGGAGCTGTTTTTT
D: .; length: 14; size: .; J: TRBJ2-3; V: TRBV20-1; CDR3: CSASQVSSTDTQYF; DNA: TGCAGTGCTAGTCAGGTTTCTAGCACAGATACGCAGTATTTT
D: .; length: 14; size: .; J: TRBJ2-3; V: TRBV29-1; CDR3: CSVGNSLSTDTQYF; DNA: TGCAGCGTTGGAAATAGCCTTAGCACAGATACGCAGTATTTT
D: .; length: 15; size: .; J: TRBJ2-7; V: TRBV5-6; CDR3: CASSEVGGHSYEQYF; DNA: TGTGCCAGCAGCGAGGTGGGGGGGCACTCCTACGAGCAGTACTTC
D: TRBD1; length: 19; size: .; J: TRBJ1-5; V: TRBV6-1; CDR3: CASRTLGTGLSGGTQPQHF; DNA: TGTGCCAGCAGAACCCTCGGGACAGGGCTGAGTGGGGGGACTCAGCCCCAGCATTTT
D: TRBD2; length: 16; size: .; J: TRBJ2-5; V: TRBV2; CDR3: CASSRGRSSGERTQYF; DNA: TGTGCCAGCTCGCGAGGACGCTCTAGCGGGGAGAGGACCCAGTACTTC
D: .; length: 14; size: .; J: TRBJ2-7; V: TRBV6-2/TRBV6-3; CDR3: CASSYSEFSYEQYF; DNA: TGTGCCAGCAGTTACTCAGAGTTTTCCTACGAGCAGTACTTC
D: .; length: 15; size: .; J: TRBJ2-1; V: TRBV20-1; CDR3: CSASGQRRSYNEQFF; DNA: TGCAGTGCTAGTGGGCAGCGTCGCTCCTACAATGAGCAGTTCTTC
D: .; length: 13; size: .; J: TRBJ1-1; V: TRBV14; CDR3: CASSQGEGAEAFF; DNA: TGTGCCAGCAGCCAAGGCGAGGGGGCTGAAGCTTTCTTT
D: .; length: 12; size: .; J: TRBJ1-1; V: TRBV29-1; CDR3: CSVLPVRGEAFF; DNA: TGCAGCGTTCTCCCTGTGAGGGGTGAAGCTTTCTTT
D: .; length: 15; size: .; J: TRBJ2-3; V: TRBV28; CDR3: CASSLQDTSTDTQYF; DNA: TGTGCCAGCAGTTTACAGGACACAAGCACAGATACGCAGTATTTT
D: .; length: 13; size: few; J: TRBJ2-7; V: TRBV6-2/TRBV6-3; CDR3: CATGAGPNYEQYF; DNA: TGTGCCACAGGAGCCGGGCCAAACTACGAGCAGTACTTC
D: .; length: 14; size: many; J: TRBJ2-7; V: TRBV5-1; CDR3: CASSLQGESYEQYF; DNA: TGCGCCAGCAGCTTGCAAGGGGAGAGCTACGAGCAGTACTTC
D: TRBD2; length: 17; size: .; J: TRBJ2-1; V: TRBV6-1; CDR3: CASSQGLAGVTYNEQFF; DNA: TGTGCCAGCAGTCAGGGACTAGCGGGAGTTACCTACAATGAGCAGTTCTTC